This TCR beta chain came from a study of blood T cell repertoires in COVID-19. At the level of the study: The United States, Italy and Spain were the sources of the acute and convalescent COVID-19 samples. The analysed material was cDNA or gDNA that came from T cells, B-cell-depleted T cells, or PBMCs.

As originally analysed: Using reference gene primer amplification, nucleated cell counts were estimated. The method was immunoSEQ multiplex PCR; TCRdb's version includes in-frame clones alone and lacks a portion of them. The V and J calls and clone size were taken over from that table, and D and trimming were inferred from the DNA. Of roughly 170,000 clones listed, 60% to 80% are singletons. Germline V gene data show CDR1 as SGHTA and CDR2 as FQGNSA. Trimming at V came to 8 bases and at J to 5 bases, leaving 9 bases not matched to a gene. The CDR3 covers 14 residues. The clonotype comes from a woman between 70 and 85 years old with acute or convalescent COVID-19. The material sequenced was peripheral blood. The V gene is TRBV7-2, the J gene TRBJ2-7, with TRBD2 identical over 10 bases. The CDR3 is CASQEAGGFDEQYF. The CDR3, as DNA: TGTGCCAGCCAAGAAGCGGGGGGGTTCGACGAGCAGTACTTC.